Below are 10 T cell receptor beta chains sequenced from a single sample in a study of identifying expanded T cells in peripheral blood. Clones were read by immunoSEQ multiplex PCR, and TCRdb kept only the in-frame ones, dropping some. The sample has 80,000 to 90,000 clones, around 85% seen once. Sample: blood. The source of these receptors is a person aged 18 to 70 in good health.

This chain connects TRBV5-4 to TRBJ1-5; maybe TRBD1 (5 bases). Germline V gene sequence: CDR1 SGHNT, CDR2 YYREEE (reference sequence). Between the trimmed V and J ends, which lost 0 bases and 3 bases, there was a span of 16 bases. The CDR3 sequence is 17 residues long. CDR3 sequence reads: CASSLAVVGGNNQPQHF. The CDR3 DNA reads TGTGCCAGCAGCTTGGCCGTCGTGGGGGGTAACAATCAGCCCCAGCATTTT. The complete variable domain, with remaining parts taken from reference TRBV5-4 and TRBJ1-5, reads ETGVTQSPTHLIKTRGQQVTLRCSSQSGHNTVSWYQQALGQGPQFIFQYYREEENGRGNFPPRFSGLQFPNYSSELNVNALELDDSALYLCASSLAVVGGNNQPQHFGDGTRLSIL.

The CDR3 DNA is TGTGCCAGCTCCCACCCAAACGCAATTGGGGCCAACGTCCTGACTTTC. Its protein product is CASSHPNAIGANVLTF. The chain links TRBV7-9 to TRBJ2-6; unclear D gene. The germline V gene encodes CDR1 SEHNR and CDR2 FQNEAQ (reference sequence). The CDR3 runs 16 residues. V was cut by 8 bases and J by 3 bases, with 17 bases left in between.

The chain couples TRBV5-5 to TRBJ1-5, with unresolved D. The CDR3 sequence is 13 residues long. Germline values: CDR1 SGHKS, CDR2 YYEKEE (reference sequence). Trimming stripped 1 base from V and 4 bases from J, with 6 bases between. CDR3 loop: CASSLSRNQPQHF. The CDR3 nucleotides are TGTGCCAGCAGCTTGTCGAGAAATCAGCCCCAGCATTTT.

This chain joins TRBV4-1 and TRBJ1-4, with 9 bases aligning to TRBD1. The CDR3 loop spans 18 amino acids. Germline loops: CDR1 MGHRA, CDR2 YSYEKL. The ends lost 1 base at V and 9 bases at J; junction bases unmatched: 15. CDR3 residues: CASSQVRRPPGQGKKLFF. The CDR3 bases are TGCGCCAGCAGCCAAGTGAGACGCCCGCCGGGACAGGGTAAAAAACTGTTTTTT.

The rearrangement links TRBV28 to TRBJ1-6; 9 bases match TRBD1. The CDR3 consists of 17 residues. The V gene end was trimmed by 5 bases and the J gene end by 7 bases; junction bases not matched to a gene: 12. Germline CDR1 and CDR2: MDHEN and SYDVKM. CDR3 sequence: CASSDTPGQGANSPLHF. The CDR3 nucleotides are TGTGCCAGCAGTGATACTCCGGGACAGGGTGCGAATTCACCCCTCCACTTT.

The chain joins TRBV12-5 to TRBJ2-7; D is perhaps TRBD1 or TRBD2 (5 bases each). The CDR3 runs to 15 residues. The ends were cut back, 5 bases at V and 2 bases at J, with 16 bases in the middle. Germline V lookup: CDR1 LGHNT, CDR2 FRNRAP. The CDR3 here is CASGTPGRPPYEQYF. The CDR3 DNA reads as TGTGCTAGTGGTACCCCGGGACGGCCCCCCTACGAGCAGTACTTC.

DNA of the CDR3: TGTGCCAGCAGTTTCGGGACACGAGCTGGAAACACCATATATTTT. It codes for CASSFGTRAGNTIYF. The chain links TRBV2 to TRBJ1-3, with D perhaps matching TRBD1 (6 bases). Looked up from germline, CDR1 is SNHLY and CDR2 is FYNNEI. V was shortened by 5 bases and J by 2 bases, with 13 bases between the two germline ends. CDR3 length: 15 residues.

The chain links TRBV6-5 to TRBJ1-5; no clear D gene. CDR1 is MNHEY and CDR2 is SVGAGI in the germline V gene. The CDR3 is 13 residues long. Trimming left V 4 bases short and J 4 bases short, with 8 bases between. CDR3 nucleotide sequence: TGTGCCAGCAGTTTAAGATTTAATCAGCCCCAGCATTTT. It encodes CASSLRFNQPQHF.

J is TRBJ2-7 and V is TRBV7-9; 10 bases align to TRBD1. V shed 1 base, J shed 2 bases, and the junction held 2 bases outside the gene matches. Germline CDR1 is SEHNR and CDR2 is FQNEAQ (reference sequence). The length of the CDR3 is 15 residues. The CDR3 DNA reads TGTGCCAGCAGCTTAGAGGGACAGGGGACCTACGAGCAGTACTTC. It encodes CASSLEGQGTYEQYF.

The chain recombines TRBV6-1 with TRBJ1-1; D ambiguous. Trimming took off 7 bases at V and 2 bases at J, with 14 bases between the two ends. Germline loops: CDR1 MNHNS, CDR2 SASEGT. This CDR3 has 14 amino acids. CDR3 amino acids: CASIKARRNTEAFF. CDR3 in DNA: TGTGCCAGCATCAAAGCCCGGAGAAACACTGAAGCTTTCTTT.